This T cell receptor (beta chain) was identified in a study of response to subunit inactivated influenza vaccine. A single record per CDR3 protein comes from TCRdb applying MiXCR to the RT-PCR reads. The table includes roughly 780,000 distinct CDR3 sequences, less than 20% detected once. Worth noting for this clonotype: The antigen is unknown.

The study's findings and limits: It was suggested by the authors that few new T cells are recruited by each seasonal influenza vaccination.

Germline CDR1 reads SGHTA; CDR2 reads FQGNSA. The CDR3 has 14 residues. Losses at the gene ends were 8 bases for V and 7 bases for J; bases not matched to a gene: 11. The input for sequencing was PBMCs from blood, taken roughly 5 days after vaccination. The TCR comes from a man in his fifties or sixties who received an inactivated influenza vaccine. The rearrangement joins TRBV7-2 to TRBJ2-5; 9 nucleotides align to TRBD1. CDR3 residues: CASAGQGDIGTQYF. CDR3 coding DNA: TGTGCCAGCGCGGGACAGGGTGACATAGGGACCCAGTACTTC.